The present TCR beta chain was sequenced within a study of T cell changes during pregnancy in multiple sclerosis. This table comes from immunoSEQ multiplex PCR, and its TCRdb copy is limited to in-frame clones, with some not included. The sample lists tens of thousands of clones; 91% were seen once. Germline trimming cut 4 bases from V and 3 bases from J; bases unmatched to any gene: 4. The germline CDR1 and CDR2 sequences are SGHTA and FQGNSA. The CDR3 length is 14 residues. The TCR sequence derives from a female donor in good health, enrolled as a control in a pregnancy study. The source material was CD4+ T cells from peripheral blood mononuclear cells, sampled in the second trimester of pregnancy. V usage is TRBV7-2 and J usage is TRBJ1-2; 8 bases fit TRBD1. The chain's CDR3 is CASSSTDRDYGYTF. The CDR3 nucleotides are TGTGCCAGCAGCTCCACGGACAGGGACTATGGCTACACCTTC.